Following are 26 T cell receptor beta chains from one sample sequenced in a study of blood T cells in healthy people across ages (dated by TCRdb to about 2015). The method was 5' RACE. Instrument used: Illumina HiSeq 2500. A second PCR of about 7 to 12 cycles was run with a J-beta primer mix and a sample-barcoded 5' primer. TCRdb's own reprocessing of the public reads used fastp at Q25 and MiXCR and kept productive beta chains. Records with the same CDR3 protein are collapsed into one entry carrying the most frequent genes and DNA. The sample data list fewer than 1.5 million distinct CDR3 sequences, and 42% of these were observed just once. The ten largest make up roughly 7.9% of the sample. Sequenced material: blood. These TCRs come from a woman aged 18-29 years in good health.

The rearrangement links TRBV5-1 to TRBJ2-4; a possible D gene is TRBD1 (6 bases). The DNA end is a closer match to TRBJ2-7, so the J assignment may be wrong. This CDR3 is 14 amino acids long. The germline V gene has CDR1 SGHRS and CDR2 YFSETQ. The CDR3 nucleotides read TGCGCCAGCAGCCCGGACAGAGGAGACCACGAGCAGTACTTC. This codes for CASSPDRGDHEQYF.

This chain uses TRBV5-1 with TRBJ1-4; D gene uncertain. CDR1 SGHRS and CDR2 YFSETQ come from the germline V gene. V was clipped by 4 bases and J by 8 bases, with 15 bases between them. The CDR3 is made up of 14 amino acids. CDR3 coding DNA: TGCGCCAGCAGCGTGGCCGGAGGGTACGAAAAACTGTTTTTT. Its translation is CASSVAGGYEKLFF.

This clonotype has only a few counts. The chain combines TRBV7-9 with TRBJ2-2; D is perhaps TRBD1 (6 bases). This CDR3 has 15 amino acids. Germline values: CDR1 SEHNR, CDR2 FQNEAQ (reference sequence). Trimming stripped 2 bases from V and 5 bases from J, with 12 bases between. The CDR3 region is CASSLSGAMTGELFF. The CDR3 coding sequence is TGTGCCAGCAGCTTATCAGGGGCGATGACCGGGGAGCTGTTTTTT.

This clonotype has just a few counts. The CDR3 loop is CASSALAGGTSYNEQFF. CDR3 DNA: TGTGCCAGCAGCGCTTTAGCGGGAGGGACCTCCTACAATGAGCAGTTCTTC. The gene calls are TRBV9 and TRBJ2-1; 11 positions agree with TRBD2. The CDR3 is 17 residues long. Germline loops: CDR1 SGDLS, CDR2 YYNGEE. The junction had 5 bases not matched to a gene; V was cut back by 3 bases and J by 0 bases.

V is TRBV5-1 and J is TRBJ2-3; 9 positions agree with TRBD2. CDR3 length: 16 residues. The junction had 4 bases not matched to a gene; V was cut back by 0 bases and J by 2 bases. Germline CDR1 and CDR2: SGHRS and YFSETQ. CDR3 DNA: TGCGCCAGCAGCTTGGGACTAGCGGCCCCCACAGATACGCAGTATTTT. It specifies CASSLGLAAPTDTQYF.

This clonotype was recorded a few times. The CDR3 sequence is CASSLESQGYGYTF. CDR3 DNA: TGTGCCAGCAGCTTAGAGTCGCAGGGGTATGGCTACACCTTC. This chain connects TRBV7-9 to TRBJ1-2; weak D call: TRBD1 (6 bases). Trimming removed 1 base at V and 5 bases at J, with 11 bases between. Germline V gene sequence: CDR1 SEHNR, CDR2 FQNEAQ (reference sequence). The CDR3 has 14 residues.

The chain joins TRBV7-8 to TRBJ2-3, with D unresolved. Per the germline V gene, CDR1 is SGHVS and CDR2 is FQNEAQ. V lost 2 bases to trimming and J lost 6 bases, with 12 bases between them. CDR3 length: 14 residues. CDR3 region: CASSLNSVGDTQYF. DNA of the CDR3: TGTGCCAGCAGCTTAAATTCGGTGGGGGATACGCAGTATTTT.

The V gene is TRBV5-1, the J gene TRBJ2-3, with D perhaps being TRBD1 or TRBD2 (6 bases each). Deletions cut 4 bases from V and 3 bases from J, with 15 bases between. The CDR3 totals 15 residues. Germline V lookup: CDR1 SGHRS, CDR2 YFSETQ. The CDR3 DNA sequence: TGCGCCAGCAGCCCCTACGGGGGCGTGACAGATACGCAGTATTTT. Translating it yields CASSPYGGVTDTQYF.

This rearrangement joins TRBV6-5 to TRBJ2-7, with 8 bases that match TRBD1. V was clipped by 2 bases and J by 2 bases; unmatched bases: 11. Germline V CDR1 and CDR2: MNHEY, SVGAGI. CDR3 length equals 17 residues. DNA of the CDR3: TGTGCCAGCAGTTACGTGGCAGGGGGCAACAAACCCTACGAGCAGTACTTC. Its protein is CASSYVAGGNKPYEQYF.

This chain links TRBV5-1 with TRBJ1-5; 9 bases line up with TRBD1. This CDR3 has 15 residues. Germline V gives CDR1 SGHRS, CDR2 YFSETQ. The ends lost 3 bases at V and 5 bases at J; junction bases unmatched: 6. This CDR3 is CASSWEDRGHQPQHF. The CDR3 coding sequence is TGCGCCAGCAGCTGGGAGGACAGGGGTCATCAGCCCCAGCATTTT.

This chain uses TRBV20-1 with TRBJ2-2; maybe TRBD2 (6 bases). Germline assignment: CDR1 DFQATT and CDR2 SNEGSKA (reference sequence). This CDR3 region has 14 residues. V was pared by 8 bases and J by 7 bases, with 20 bases between. The DNA for the CDR3 is TGCAGTACCTGTTCCCGGGAGTCGGGCGGGGAGCTGTTTTTT. Translation gives CSTCSRESGGELFF.

This chain connects TRBV5-1 to TRBJ2-1; D perhaps matches TRBD2 (5 bases). This CDR3 region has 13 residues. Per the germline V gene, CDR1 is SGHRS and CDR2 is YFSETQ. Trimming stripped 0 bases from V and 8 bases from J, with 9 bases between. For the CDR3, the DNA is TGCGCCAGCAGCTTGGTCGCGGGTCATGAGCAGTTCTTC. Protein: CASSLVAGHEQFF. The entire variable domain, with the rest obtained from reference TRBV5-1 and TRBJ2-1, is as follows: KAGVTQTPRYLIKTRGQQVTLSCSPISGHRSVSWYQQTPGQGLQFLFEYFSETQRNKGNFPGRFSGRQFSNSRSEMNVSTLELGDSALYLCASSLVAGHEQFFGPGTRLTVL.

V usage is TRBV5-1 and J usage is TRBJ2-1; 10 nucleotides align to TRBD1. CDR1 SGHRS and CDR2 YFSETQ come from the germline V gene. The CDR3 extends over 16 amino acids. Trimming removed 4 bases from V and 8 bases from J; junction bases left unmatched: 12. The CDR3 sequence: CASSIRWTGGVDEQFF. The CDR3 nucleotides read TGCGCCAGCAGCATCAGATGGACAGGGGGTGTCGATGAGCAGTTCTTC.

This clonotype was seen a few times. CDR3 DNA: TGTGCCAGCAGCGTGGGTGATGGGACTCTCTCCAATGAGCAGTTCTTC. As protein: CASSVGDGTLSNEQFF. This chain uses TRBV9 with TRBJ2-1; perhaps TRBD2 as D (6 bases). V gave up 2 bases and J gave up 6 bases, with 18 bases separating them. The germline gives CDR1 SGDLS, CDR2 YYNGEE. The CDR3 extends over 16 amino acids.

The genes are TRBV9 and TRBJ1-6; D gene uncertain. CDR3 length equals 13 residues. Trimming left V 3 bases short and J 6 bases short, with 7 bases between. Looked up from germline, CDR1 is SGDLS and CDR2 is YYNGEE. The CDR3: CASSAPPNSPLHF. CDR3 nucleotides: TGTGCCAGCAGCGCCCCTCCTAATTCACCCCTCCACTTT. Drawing the rest from reference TRBV9 and TRBJ1-6, the complete variable domain is DSGVTQTPKHLITATGQRVTLRCSPRSGDLSVYWYQQSLDQGLQFLIQYYNGEERAKGNILERFSAQQFPDLHSELNLSSLELGDSALYFCASSAPPNSPLHFGNGTRLTVT.

This clonotype was seen a few times. J is TRBJ1-2 and V is TRBV7-2; 9 bases match TRBD1. In germline, CDR1 is SGHTA, CDR2 FQGNSA. The CDR3 contains 16 residues. Trimming cost V 5 bases and J 8 bases; bases outside gene matches: 15. CDR3 DNA: TGTGCCAGCAGCGCATCTTCGGGGACAGGGTCAGGGGGCTACACCTTC. Amino acid sequence: CASSASSGTGSGGYTF.

The chain links TRBV6-5 to TRBJ1-4; D is unresolved. The germline V and J ends were trimmed by 2 bases and 2 bases, with 3 bases remaining between them. Per germline, CDR1 MNHEY and CDR2 SVGAGI. There are 13 residues in the CDR3. The CDR3 region has the DNA TGTGCCAGCAGTTACAGGACTAATGAAAAACTGTTTTTT. Protein: CASSYRTNEKLFF.

In its sample, this clonotype was seen a few times. The chain is built from TRBV12-3 or TRBV12-4 and TRBJ2-5; no definite D call. The closer fit of TRBJ2-7 to the DNA end suggests the J call may be wrong. The CDR3 has 13 residues. CDR3 coding DNA: TGTGCCAGCAGTTTATACGTGGTGCGCGAGCAGTACTTC. The encoded protein is CASSLYVVREQYF.

The chain uses TRBV27 and TRBJ2-1, with D maybe TRBD2 (6 bases). V dropped 5 bases and J dropped 5 bases, with 16 bases sitting between them. There are 15 residues in the CDR3. Germline V gene data show CDR1 as MNHEY and CDR2 as SMNVEV (reference sequence). The CDR3 here is CASSLRDSADNEQFF. The CDR3 DNA follows: TGTGCCAGCAGTCTCCGGGACTCGGCTGACAATGAGCAGTTCTTC.

The chain has TRBV6-2 or TRBV6-3 and TRBJ1-6; 7 bases fit TRBD1. This CDR3 region has 14 residues. Unmatched junction bases numbered 4, after V lost 2 bases and J lost 9 bases. CDR1 is MNHEY, CDR2 SVGEGT, per germline. The CDR3 loop reads CASSYPDRASPLHF. The CDR3 DNA reads as TGTGCCAGCAGTTACCCAGACAGGGCTTCACCCCTCCACTTT.

The rearrangement uses TRBV6-1 and TRBJ1-2; D call uncertain. Trimming cost V 7 bases and J 8 bases, with 20 bases left between them. CDR1 and CDR2 from the germline V gene are MNHNS and SASEGT. This CDR3 region has 14 residues. In DNA, the CDR3 is TGTGCCAGCACCAATCCAGGAGTCTCCGTCGGCTACACCTTC. It yields the protein CASTNPGVSVGYTF.

As for this clonotype: A much larger clone differs by one base, so this may be a read error. The rearrangement uses TRBV29-1 and TRBJ2-1; TRBD2 is a possible D gene (6 bases). The CDR3 has 16 amino acids. Germline V gene sequence: CDR1 SQVTM, CDR2 ANQGSEA. The CDR3 DNA sequence: TGCAGCGTTGACCAAAACCGGGGAGGCTCCTGCAATGAGCAGTTCTTC. This gives the protein CSVDQNRGGSCNEQFF.

The V and J genes are TRBV28 and TRBJ2-4, with D tentatively TRBD1 (5 bases). This CDR3 has 16 amino acids. The V and J ends lost 4 bases and 0 bases respectively, with 13 bases between them. Germline V gene data show CDR1 as MDHEN and CDR2 as SYDVKM. CDR3 loop: CASSSGSVLAKNIQYF. The CDR3 nucleotides read TGTGCCAGCAGTTCAGGGTCCGTACTAGCCAAAAACATTCAGTACTTC.

This clonotype was observed at least ten times. The rearrangement joins TRBV29-1 to TRBJ2-1; 9 bases are shared with TRBD2. This CDR3 is 14 amino acids long. Germline-derived CDR1 and CDR2 are SQVTM and ANQGSEA. With 4 bases clipped from V and 3 bases from J, the junction kept 4 bases outside the gene matches. The CDR3 nucleotides are TGCAGCGTTGTGATAGCGGGAGTCTACAATGAGCAGTTCTTC. This sequence encodes CSVVIAGVYNEQFF.

This clonotype was picked up one time. The chain joins TRBV6-2 or TRBV6-3 to TRBJ2-3; 12 bases are shared with TRBD2. This CDR3 has 20 residues. V was pared by 3 bases and J by 0 bases, with 13 bases of the junction left unmatched. Germline lookup yields CDR1 MNHEY and CDR2 SVGEGT. The CDR3 spells CASSYSYSSLAGGSTDTQYF. The CDR3 DNA reads TGTGCCAGCAGTTATTCTTACTCTTCACTAGCGGGGGGTAGCACAGATACGCAGTATTTT.

The chain carries TRBV5-1 and TRBJ2-3; a possible D gene is TRBD1 (5 bases). The CDR3 covers 14 residues. The V and J ends lost 2 bases and 2 bases respectively, with 9 bases between them. Germline-derived CDR1 and CDR2 are SGHRS and YFSETQ. The CDR3 reads CASSFDSPTDTQYF. The DNA of the CDR3 is TGCGCCAGCAGCTTCGACAGCCCCACAGATACGCAGTATTTT.